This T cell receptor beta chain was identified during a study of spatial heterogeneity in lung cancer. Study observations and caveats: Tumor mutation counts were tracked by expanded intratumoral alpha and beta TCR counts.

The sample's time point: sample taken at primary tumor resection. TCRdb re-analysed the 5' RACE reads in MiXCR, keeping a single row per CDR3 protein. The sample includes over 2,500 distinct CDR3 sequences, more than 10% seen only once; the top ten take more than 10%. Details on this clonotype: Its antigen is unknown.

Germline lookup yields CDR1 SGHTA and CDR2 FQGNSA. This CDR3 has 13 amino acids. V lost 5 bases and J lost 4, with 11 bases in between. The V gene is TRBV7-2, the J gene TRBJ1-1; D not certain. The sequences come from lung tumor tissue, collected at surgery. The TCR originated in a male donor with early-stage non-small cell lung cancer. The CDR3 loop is CASSKTTFTEAFF. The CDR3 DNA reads TGTGCCAGCAGCAAAACAACCTTCACTGAAGCTTTCTTT.